These 15 T cell receptor beta chains share one sample of origin, sequenced in a study of identical twins. A single record per CDR3 protein comes from TCRdb applying MiXCR to the 5' RACE reads. The sample lists under 900,000 distinct CDR3 sequences, around a sixth seen once, with about 12% in the top ten. The sample was also reused in another study, on T cells expressing NK-cell markers.

Sequenced input: PBMCs. Every receptor here comes from a woman aged 18-29 years in good health.

In its sample, this clonotype was seen a few times. The gene calls are TRBV3-1 and TRBJ2-2, with 11 bases fitting TRBD2. The CDR3 contains 16 residues. Trimming removed 5 bases from V and 1 base from J; junction bases left unmatched: 3. Germline CDR1 is LGHDT and CDR2 is YNNKEL (reference sequence). The CDR3 DNA sequence: TGTGCCAGCAGCGCAGGACTAGCGGGGAACACCGGGGAGCTGTTTTTT. Protein: CASSAGLAGNTGELFF.

This clonotype was counted only a few times. The rearrangement uses TRBV12-3 or TRBV12-4 and TRBJ2-1, with D uncertain. Trimming took off 5 bases at V and 9 bases at J, with 5 bases between the two ends. This CDR3 comprises 10 residues. The CDR3, as DNA: TGTGCCAGCAGTCGGAGTGAGCAGTTCTTC. Protein product: CASSRSEQFF.

This clonotype has only a few counts. The chain uses TRBV5-1 and TRBJ2-7, with D hard to call. The germline V gene encodes CDR1 SGHRS and CDR2 YFSETQ. V lost 2 bases and J lost 0, with 9 bases in between. CDR3 size: 14 residues. The CDR3: CASSFHSGSYEQYF. DNA of the CDR3: TGCGCCAGCAGCTTCCATTCAGGCTCCTACGAGCAGTACTTC. Full variable domain (outside the CDR3, taken from reference TRBV5-1 and TRBJ2-7): KAGVTQTPRYLIKTRGQQVTLSCSPISGHRSVSWYQQTPGQGLQFLFEYFSETQRNKGNFPGRFSGRQFSNSRSEMNVSTLELGDSALYLCASSFHSGSYEQYFGPGTRLTVT.

This chain links TRBV7-9 with TRBJ2-1, with a weak D call TRBD2 (6 bases). Trimming pared 1 base from V and 8 bases from J, leaving 15 bases between. Germline CDR1 and CDR2: SEHNR and FQNEAQ (reference sequence). The CDR3 consists of 15 residues. The CDR3 nucleotides are TGTGCCAGCAGCTTAGTTAGGCTAGCGAAAGATGAGCAGTTCTTC. Its protein is CASSLVRLAKDEQFF.

The genes are TRBV4-1 and TRBJ2-1, with D tentatively TRBD1 (6 bases). This CDR3 has 12 amino acids. V was cut by 4 bases and J by 10 bases, with 11 bases left in between. Per the germline V gene, CDR1 is MGHRA and CDR2 is YSYEKL. CDR3 in DNA: TGCGCCAGCAGCCTTAATACAGGGGAGCAGTTCTTC. Amino acids: CASSLNTGEQFF.

Only one count was recorded for this clonotype. The genes are TRBV10-3 and TRBJ2-3, with D uncertain. The CDR3 has 14 residues. Trimming took 5 bases from V and 3 from J, leaving 12 bases between them. The germline gives CDR1 ENHRY, CDR2 SYGVKD. In DNA, the CDR3 is TGTGCCATCAGTCAAGTGGTTGGGACAGATACGCAGTATTTT. Translating gives CAISQVVGTDTQYF.

A few counts support this clonotype. V usage is TRBV20-1 and J usage is TRBJ2-5, with D tentatively TRBD1 (6 bases). The CDR3 is made up of 14 amino acids. Trimming removed 3 bases from V and 1 base from J, with 12 bases in between. Germline V lookup: CDR1 DFQATT, CDR2 SNEGSKA (reference sequence). The CDR3 reads CSARRGMTQETQYF. In DNA form, the CDR3 reads TGCAGTGCTAGGAGGGGGATGACCCAAGAGACCCAGTACTTC.

The V and J genes are TRBV25-1 and TRBJ2-1; D may be TRBD2 (7 bases). The CDR3 covers 15 residues. CDR1 is MGHDK and CDR2 is SYGVNS in the germline V gene. Trimming cost V 8 bases and J 2 bases, with 16 bases left between them. The CDR3, as DNA: TGTGCCAGCTCGCGAGGGGGGGGGACCTACAATGAGCAGTTCTTC. It specifies CASSRGGGTYNEQFF. The complete variable domain, with remaining parts taken from reference TRBV25-1 and TRBJ2-1, reads EADIYQTPRYLVIGTGKKITLECSQTMGHDKMYWYQQDPGMELHLIHYSYGVNSTEKGDLSSESTVSRIRTEHFPLTLESARPSHTSQYLCASSRGGGTYNEQFFGPGTRLTVL.

The rearrangement links TRBV11-2 to TRBJ2-1; weak D call: TRBD1 (5 bases). V lost 1 base and J 10 bases, leaving 20 bases between the germline ends. In germline, CDR1 is SGHAT, CDR2 FQNNGV. The CDR3 spans 16 residues. CDR3 DNA: TGTGCCAGCAGCTTAGGTCGTGGTAGTGGGGCGCGGGAGCAGTTCTTC. It encodes CASSLGRGSGAREQFF.

There are a few counts of this clonotype. The chain has TRBV30 and TRBJ2-7; D gene uncertain. The length of the CDR3 is 14 residues. CDR1 GTSNPN and CDR2 SVGIG come from the germline V gene (reference sequence). CDR3: CAQTWGSSSYEQYF. The CDR3 region has the DNA TGTGCTCAGACGTGGGGTAGTAGCTCCTACGAGCAGTACTTC.

This clonotype was counted between two and nine times. The gene calls are TRBV29-1 and TRBJ2-5; the D is unclear. Germline CDR1 reads SQVTM; CDR2 reads ANQGSEA. The CDR3 is 12 amino acids. The germline V and J ends were trimmed by 6 bases and 2 bases, with 10 bases remaining between them. The CDR3 nucleotides are TGCAGCGTGCTACCAGGACAAGAGACCCAGTACTTC. It is translated as CSVLPGQETQYF.

DNA for the CDR3: TGCGCCAGCAGTTCCGACAGGGGAAACATTCAGTACTTC. Encoded protein: CASSSDRGNIQYF. V and J are TRBV10-1 and TRBJ2-4; 8 nucleotides align to TRBD1. CDR3 length: 13 amino acids. The germline V gene encodes CDR1 WNHNN and CDR2 SYGVQD (reference sequence). V lost 5 bases to trimming and J lost 6 bases; unmatched junction nucleotides: 3.

This clonotype was found a few times. The rearrangement links TRBV5-5 to TRBJ2-1; possibly TRBD2 for D (6 bases). CDR3 length equals 13 residues. V lost 7 bases to trimming and J lost 8 bases, with 16 bases between them. CDR1 is SGHKS, CDR2 YYEKEE, per germline (reference sequence). The CDR3 bases are TGTGCCAGCGGGCCGGCTAGCGTACATGAGCAGTTCTTC. It encodes CASGPASVHEQFF.

This clonotype was seen only once. The V gene is TRBV20-1, the J gene TRBJ2-2; 7 bases map to TRBD2. The ends lost 0 bases at V and 5 bases at J; junction bases unmatched: 3. The CDR3 loop spans 14 amino acids. Germline CDR1 reads DFQATT; CDR2 reads SNEGSKA (reference sequence). In nucleotides, the CDR3 is TGCAGTGCTAGAGATGGACTAGATACCGGGGAGCTGTTTTTT. Its translation: CSARDGLDTGELFF.

The chain employs TRBV6-2 or TRBV6-3 and TRBJ2-5; tentatively, D is TRBD2 (7 bases). The CDR3 runs to 17 residues. CDR1 and CDR2 from the germline V gene are MNHEY and SVGEGT. Trimming took 5 bases from V and 6 from J, leaving 25 bases between them. The CDR3 region has the DNA TGTGCCAGCAGTCAGACCCGTGGAACGGGGGGCGCGCAGACCCAGTACTTC. Protein sequence: CASSQTRGTGGAQTQYF.